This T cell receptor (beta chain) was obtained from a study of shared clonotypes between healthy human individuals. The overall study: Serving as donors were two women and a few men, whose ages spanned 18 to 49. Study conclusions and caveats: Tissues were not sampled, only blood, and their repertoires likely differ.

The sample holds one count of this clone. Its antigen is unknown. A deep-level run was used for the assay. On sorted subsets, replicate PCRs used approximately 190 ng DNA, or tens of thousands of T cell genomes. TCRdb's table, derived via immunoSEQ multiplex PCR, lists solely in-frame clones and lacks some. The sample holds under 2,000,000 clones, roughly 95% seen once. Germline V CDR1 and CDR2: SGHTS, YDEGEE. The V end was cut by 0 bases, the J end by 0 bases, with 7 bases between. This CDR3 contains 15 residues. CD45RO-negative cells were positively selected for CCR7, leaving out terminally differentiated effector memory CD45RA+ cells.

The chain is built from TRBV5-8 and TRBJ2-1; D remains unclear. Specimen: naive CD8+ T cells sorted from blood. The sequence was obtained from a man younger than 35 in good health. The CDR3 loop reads CASSLVGSSYNEQFF. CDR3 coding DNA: TGTGCCAGCAGCTTGGTAGGAAGCTCCTACAATGAGCAGTTCTTC.